Shown below are 10 T cell receptor beta chains from a single sample sequenced in a study of OX40 agonist ivuxolimab in advanced cancers. Clones were sequenced by immunoSEQ multiplex PCR, and TCRdb holds only the in-frame ones, with some missing. The sample contains about 45,000 clones, 89% of which appear only once. Here the sequenced sample was CD4+ or CD8+ T cells sorted from blood, taken in a trial of the OX40 agonist ivuxolimab. These receptors were taken from an adult with an advanced solid tumor such as melanoma, head and neck, liver or kidney cancer.

The rearrangement links TRBV7-8 to TRBJ2-1; TRBD2 agrees at 12 bases. The CDR3 spans 15 residues. The ends lost 3 bases at V and 7 bases at J; junction bases unmatched: 4. Per germline, CDR1 SGHVS and CDR2 FQNEAQ. The CDR3 sequence: CASSLSSGRGNEQFF. The CDR3 region has the DNA TGTGCCAGCAGCTTGTCTAGCGGGAGGGGAAATGAGCAGTTCTTC.

The chain is built from TRBV19 and TRBJ2-7, with D possibly being TRBD1 (6 bases). Germline CDR1 and CDR2: LNHDA and SQIVND (reference sequence). V was pared by 11 bases and J by 3 bases, with 14 bases between. CDR3 length: 12 amino acids. CDR3 nucleotide sequence: TGTGCCTCTAGGGGGTTAGGCTACGAGCAGTACTTC. Translation: CASRGLGYEQYF.

CDR3 loop: CATSRWTDDFSGANVLTF. CDR3 in DNA: TGTGCCACCAGCAGATGGACAGACGATTTTTCTGGGGCCAACGTCCTGACTTTC. The chain has TRBV15 and TRBJ2-6, with D possibly TRBD1 on 6 matching bases. The CDR3 is 18 residues long. V lost 2 bases and J 1 base, leaving 15 bases between the germline ends. Germline V gene sequence: CDR1 LNHNV, CDR2 YYDKDF (reference sequence).

In its sample, this clone was seen once. The chain links TRBV14 to TRBJ2-5; D is possibly TRBD1 or TRBD2 (5 bases each). This CDR3 has 13 amino acids. The V gene's germline CDR1 is SGHDN and CDR2 FVKESK. Trimming stripped 3 bases from V and 7 bases from J, with 12 bases between. The CDR3 reads CASSHGFGGTQYF. Here the CDR3 DNA reads TGTGCCAGCAGCCACGGCTTTGGGGGGACCCAGTACTTC.

This clone showed up just once. The chain recombines TRBV7-3 with TRBJ2-3, with TRBD1 as a possible D gene (6 bases). The length of the CDR3 is 16 residues. V gave up 5 bases and J gave up 4 bases, with 19 bases separating them. CDR1 is SGHTA and CDR2 is FQGTGA in the germline V gene. The CDR3 DNA reads TGTGCCAGCAGCCCAGCGCAAATCAGGGGTGCAGATACGCAGTATTTT. It yields the protein CASSPAQIRGADTQYF.

V and J are TRBV7-7 and TRBJ2-7; TRBD2 is a possible D gene (5 bases). Germline V gives CDR1 SSHAT, CDR2 FNYEAQ (reference sequence). V gave up 5 bases and J gave up 1 base, with 9 bases separating them. CDR3 size: 13 residues. The CDR3 loop is CASSLSGSYEQYF. As DNA, the CDR3 is TGTGCCAGCAGCCTGTCGGGGTCCTACGAGCAGTACTTC.

The count of this clone is one. The chain links TRBV2 to TRBJ2-1, with no clear D. The CDR3 has 12 amino acids. Germline lookup yields CDR1 SNHLY and CDR2 FYNNEI. The ends were cut back, 6 bases at V and 1 base at J, with 4 bases in the middle. The CDR3 loop reads CASRVSYNEQFF. CDR3 nucleotides: TGTGCCAGCAGGGTTTCCTACAATGAGCAGTTCTTC.

J is TRBJ1-1 and V is TRBV2; D remains ambiguous. The CDR3 loop spans 12 amino acids. Looked up from germline, CDR1 is SNHLY and CDR2 is FYNNEI. V was pared by 7 bases and J by 1 base, with 7 bases between. CDR3 nucleotides: TGTGCCAGCATATTAGGGAACACTGAAGCTTTCTTT. Its protein product is CASILGNTEAFF.

The V and J genes are TRBV5-6 and TRBJ1-1; D is possibly TRBD1 (6 bases). The CDR3 is 16 residues long. From germline, CDR1 is SGHDT and CDR2 YYEEEE. The ends were cut back, 4 bases at V and 5 bases at J, with 21 bases in the middle. CDR3 amino acids: CASSVAWGARETEAFF. CDR3 bases: TGTGCCAGCAGCGTGGCCTGGGGGGCCAGAGAAACTGAAGCTTTCTTT.

CDR3 region: CASSQDSSYEQYF. The CDR3, as DNA: TGTGCCAGCAGCCAAGATAGCTCCTACGAGCAGTACTTC. The rearrangement uses TRBV14 and TRBJ2-7; D is undetermined. The CDR3 runs to 13 residues. The ends were cut back, 0 bases at V and 0 bases at J, with 3 bases in the middle. Germline V gene sequence: CDR1 SGHDN, CDR2 FVKESK.